The 32 T cell receptor beta chains presented below share a single source sample, sequenced in a study of identifying expanded T cells in peripheral blood. Assay used: immunoSEQ multiplex PCR; TCRdb lists only in-frame clones, some missing. The table shows about 94,000 clones, with roughly 86% occurring only once. Input material: blood. These receptors all come from a person aged 18 to 70 in good health.

V is TRBV5-1 and J is TRBJ2-3, with TRBD1 identical over 12 bases. There are 17 residues in the CDR3. J lost 4 bases, V lost 4 bases, and 10 bases had no gene match. CDR1 and CDR2 from the germline V gene are SGHRS and YFSETQ. The CDR3 reads CASSRGQGANYPDTQYF. The DNA of the CDR3 is TGCGCCAGCAGCCGGGGACAGGGGGCGAACTACCCAGATACGCAGTATTTT. The full variable domain, with the rest looked up from reference TRBV5-1 and TRBJ2-3, is KAGVTQTPRYLIKTRGQQVTLSCSPISGHRSVSWYQQTPGQGLQFLFEYFSETQRNKGNFPGRFSGRQFSNSRSEMNVSTLELGDSALYLCASSRGQGANYPDTQYFGPGTRLTVL.

The J gene is TRBJ2-7, the V gene TRBV27, with 8 bases that match TRBD1. CDR3 size: 13 residues. The trim removed 6 bases at V and 6 bases at J, leaving 7 bases unmatched. Germline CDR1 is MNHEY and CDR2 is SMNVEV (reference sequence). The CDR3 DNA reads TGTGCCAGCAGACCTACAGGGGGAGGCGAGCAGTACTTC. Translating gives CASRPTGGGEQYF.

Regarding this clone: The junction shows a germline mismatch at one end, possibly a read error. CDR3 region: CAWSYDVLQEVF. CDR3 nucleotides: TGTGCCTGGAGTTATGATGTCCTTCAGGAGGTCTTT. The V call is TRBV30, the J call TRBJ1-1; D gene ambiguous. CDR1 and CDR2 (germline): GTSNPN, SVGIG (reference sequence). This CDR3 comprises 12 residues. The whole variable domain, remainder taken from reference TRBV30 and TRBJ1-1, is SQTIHQWPATLVQPVGSPLSLECTVEGTSNPNLYWYRQAAGRGLQLLFYSVGIGQISSEVPQNLSASRPQDRQFILSSKKLLLSDSGFYLCAWSYDVLQEVFGQGTRLTVV.

The chain has TRBV30 and TRBJ1-1; D is possibly TRBD1 (5 bases). CDR3 length: 13 amino acids. The V gene's germline CDR1 is GTSNPN and CDR2 SVGIG (reference sequence). Trimming removed 7 bases at V and 3 bases at J, with 15 bases between. For the CDR3, the DNA is TGTGCCTTCGCCCGGGGCCGCTACACTGAAGCTTTCTTT. This translates into CAFARGRYTEAFF. The variable domain in full, with the rest retrieved from reference TRBV30 and TRBJ1-1, is SQTIHQWPATLVQPVGSPLSLECTVEGTSNPNLYWYRQAAGRGLQLLFYSVGIGQISSEVPQNLSASRPQDRQFILSSKKLLLSDSGFYLCAFARGRYTEAFFGQGTRLTVV.

J is TRBJ2-5 and V is TRBV7-2; D perhaps matches TRBD1 (5 bases). The germline V gene has CDR1 SGHTA and CDR2 FQGNSA. The CDR3 contains 13 residues. Trimming removed 7 bases at V and 0 bases at J, with 9 bases between. CDR3 nucleotides: TGTGCCAGCACCGAGACAGACCAAGAGACCCAGTACTTC. As protein: CASTETDQETQYF.

Of note for this clone: The junction does not match germline at one end; this may be a read error. The genes are TRBV30 and TRBJ2-5, with 7 bases that match TRBD1. This CDR3 is built from 13 residues. CDR1 is GTSNPN, CDR2 SVGIG, per germline (reference sequence). DNA of the CDR3: TGTGTCTGGACTGACAGGGAAAAAGAGACCCAGTACTTC. Its translation is CVWTDREKETQYF.

This chain connects TRBV30 to TRBJ1-1, with D unresolved. The CDR3 covers 14 residues. The V and J ends lost 4 bases and 5 bases respectively, with 17 bases between them. Looked up from germline, CDR1 is GTSNPN and CDR2 is SVGIG (reference sequence). The CDR3 DNA is TGTGCCTGGAATCCCGGGCGAGGGTTTACTGAAGCTTTCTTT. It translates to CAWNPGRGFTEAFF. The full variable domain, in which reference TRBV30 and TRBJ1-1 provide the parts outside the CDR3, is SQTIHQWPATLVQPVGSPLSLECTVEGTSNPNLYWYRQAAGRGLQLLFYSVGIGQISSEVPQNLSASRPQDRQFILSSKKLLLSDSGFYLCAWNPGRGFTEAFFGQGTRLTVV.

CDR3: CASSEDQRYGYTF. The CDR3, as DNA: TGTGCCAGCAGTGAAGATCAGCGGTATGGCTACACCTTC. V is TRBV6-1 and J is TRBJ1-2, with D unresolved. Germline CDR1 and CDR2: MNHNS and SASEGT. Trimming pared 1 base from V and 5 bases from J, leaving 8 bases between. This CDR3 is 13 amino acids long.

The chain combines TRBV4-3 with TRBJ2-7, with a possible D match to TRBD1 (6 bases). V gave up 0 bases and J gave up 4 bases, with 19 bases separating them. CDR1 LGHNA and CDR2 YSLEER come from the germline V gene. This CDR3 is built from 17 residues. The CDR3 DNA reads as TGCGCCAGCAGCCAAGATCGAAGGCCTGGGGGCGGGTACGAGCAGTACTTC. As protein: CASSQDRRPGGGYEQYF.

This chain connects TRBV7-8 to TRBJ1-2, with unresolved D. Trimming left V 1 base short and J 6 bases short, with 9 bases between. Germline loops: CDR1 SGHVS, CDR2 FQNEAQ. The CDR3 length is 13 residues. CDR3 nucleotides: TGTGCCAGCAGCTTAGAAGGAGGGAATGGCTACACCTTC. Translating it yields CASSLEGGNGYTF.

The V call is TRBV6-9, the J call TRBJ2-7; D might be TRBD1 (6 bases). This CDR3 contains 15 residues. The germline V and J ends were trimmed by 6 bases and 6 bases, with 21 bases remaining between them. Germline CDR1 is MNHGY and CDR2 is SVAAGI. Here the CDR3 DNA reads TGTGCCAGCAGAGGGTCTGTTCAGGGGTGTTCCGAGCAGTACTTC. This codes for CASRGSVQGCSEQYF.

V and J are TRBV9 and TRBJ1-2; D gene unclear. Germline V gene sequence: CDR1 SGDLS, CDR2 YYNGEE. The CDR3 extends over 13 amino acids. The germline V and J ends were trimmed by 0 bases and 7 bases, with 10 bases remaining between them. The CDR3 loop reads CASSVDLGGGYTF. In DNA form, the CDR3 reads TGTGCCAGCAGCGTAGACCTCGGCGGTGGCTACACCTTC.

The chain carries TRBV19 and TRBJ1-2; D gene uncertain. V was shortened by 5 bases and J by 3 bases, with 22 bases between the two germline ends. This CDR3 has 17 residues. Germline CDR1 and CDR2: LNHDA and SQIVND (reference sequence). DNA of the CDR3: TGTGCCAGTAGTCTTCTAGCGGACTCCCCTGGCCACTATGGCTACACCTTC. As protein: CASSLLADSPGHYGYTF.

The rearrangement uses TRBV7-6 and TRBJ1-5; maybe TRBD1 (6 bases). Germline V gene data show CDR1 as SGHVS and CDR2 as FNYEAQ. This CDR3 has 13 amino acids. Trimming took off 5 bases at V and 7 bases at J, with 12 bases between the two ends. The CDR3 loop reads CASSGHQGQPQHF. In DNA form, the CDR3 reads TGTGCCAGCAGCGGACATCAGGGGCAGCCCCAGCATTTT.

The V and J genes are TRBV10-2 and TRBJ2-7, with 11 bases fitting TRBD2. There are 16 residues in the CDR3. J lost 5 bases, V lost 0 bases, and 6 bases had no gene match. Germline CDR1 reads WSHSY; CDR2 reads SAAADI. CDR3 DNA sequence: TGCGCCAGCAGTGAGTCCATAAGACTAGCGGGACACGAGCAGTACTTC. Amino acids: CASSESIRLAGHEQYF.

The chain recombines TRBV5-4 with TRBJ2-5, with 15 bases lining up with TRBD2. The V gene end was trimmed by 6 bases and the J gene end by 3 bases; junction bases not matched to a gene: 6. Germline CDR1 reads SGHNT; CDR2 reads YYREEE (reference sequence). CDR3 length: 16 residues. CDR3 in amino acids: CASTLGLAGGKETQYF. The CDR3 DNA sequence: TGTGCCAGCACCCTTGGACTAGCGGGAGGGAAAGAGACCCAGTACTTC.

The V gene is TRBV9, the J gene TRBJ1-1; 11 bases match TRBD1. In germline, CDR1 is SGDLS, CDR2 YYNGEE. The junction had 5 bases not matched to a gene; V was cut back by 3 bases and J by 4 bases. The length of the CDR3 is 15 residues. CDR3 in amino acids: CASSGTGGRGTEAFF. The CDR3, as DNA: TGTGCCAGCAGCGGGACAGGGGGCCGAGGCACTGAAGCTTTCTTT.

The chain combines TRBV5-1 with TRBJ2-5; 10 nucleotides match TRBD2. V lost 2 bases and J lost 3; bases outside the gene matches: 1. CDR3 size: 14 residues. From germline, CDR1 is SGHRS and CDR2 YFSETQ. CDR3 nucleotide sequence: TGCGCCAGCAGCTTCGGGACTAGCGAAGAGACCCAGTACTTC. Amino acids: CASSFGTSEETQYF.

In regard to this clone: A junction end diverges from the germline sequence, so it may reflect a read error. The chain couples TRBV30 to TRBJ1-1, with D maybe TRBD1 (5 bases). CDR1 is GTSNPN, CDR2 SVGIG, per germline (reference sequence). The CDR3 has 15 residues. CDR3 amino acids: CAGRSRDLTRVEAFF. The CDR3 bases are TGTGCCGGGAGGAGCCGGGACCTAACTCGCGTTGAAGCTTTCTTT.

The V call is TRBV5-1, the J call TRBJ1-5; tentative D call: TRBD1 (5 bases). V was clipped by 0 bases and J by 9 bases, with 10 bases between them. The length of the CDR3 is 13 residues. CDR1 and CDR2 from the germline V gene are SGHRS and YFSETQ. The CDR3 here is CASSLVGGMPQHF. The CDR3 coding sequence is TGCGCCAGCAGCTTGGTTGGGGGTATGCCCCAGCATTTT.

V and J are TRBV5-5 and TRBJ2-3; D gene uncertain. Deletions cut 4 bases from V and 0 bases from J, with 15 bases between. This CDR3 spans 16 amino acids. The germline V gene encodes CDR1 SGHKS and CDR2 YYEKEE (reference sequence). The CDR3 DNA sequence: TGTGCCAGCAGCCTCCGCGCCATTACTAGCACAGATACGCAGTATTTT. Its protein is CASSLRAITSTDTQYF.

This rearrangement joins TRBV5-6 to TRBJ1-2, with D perhaps TRBD1 (5 bases). The CDR3 consists of 14 residues. V was pared by 1 base and J by 3 bases, with 10 bases between. The germline gives CDR1 SGHDT, CDR2 YYEEEE. This CDR3 is CASSLSRGYYGYTF. CDR3 DNA: TGTGCCAGCAGCTTGTCCCGGGGCTACTATGGCTACACCTTC.

The gene calls are TRBV18 and TRBJ2-1; perhaps TRBD1 as D (6 bases). CDR3 length equals 16 residues. V was clipped by 0 bases and J by 1 base, with 10 bases between them. CDR1 and CDR2 (germline): KGHSH, LQKENI. This chain's CDR3 is CASSPPDRRSYNEQFF. The CDR3 DNA follows: TGTGCCAGCTCACCACCTGACAGGAGATCCTACAATGAGCAGTTCTTC.

The chain carries TRBV5-4 and TRBJ1-1; D is possibly TRBD1 (6 bases). The CDR3 has 15 residues. V was pared by 2 bases and J by 4 bases, with 15 bases between. CDR1 is SGHNT, CDR2 YYREEE, per germline (reference sequence). CDR3 nucleotide sequence: TGTGCCAGCAGCTTATCGGCAGGGGAGGGCACTGAAGCTTTCTTT. It codes for CASSLSAGEGTEAFF.

The chain uses TRBV7-9 and TRBJ1-4; maybe TRBD1 (5 bases). V lost 5 bases and J lost 0, with 13 bases in between. The CDR3 runs to 16 residues. Germline values: CDR1 SEHNR, CDR2 FQNEAQ (reference sequence). The CDR3 DNA reads as TGTGCCAGCAGCCAGGGCCTTTTGGCAACTAATGAAAAACTGTTTTTT. Translated: CASSQGLLATNEKLFF.

The rearrangement joins TRBV29-1 to TRBJ2-3; no reliable D call. CDR1 and CDR2 from the germline V gene are SQVTM and ANQGSEA. Deletions cut 5 bases from V and 0 bases from J, with 15 bases between. This CDR3 has 15 residues. CDR3 residues: CSVTSGSMSTDTQYF. CDR3 bases: TGCAGCGTTACCTCCGGGTCCATGAGCACAGATACGCAGTATTTT.

The chain recombines TRBV30 with TRBJ2-2; D gene ambiguous. The CDR3 has 15 amino acids. The V gene lost 2 bases and the J gene lost 4 bases, with 14 bases spanning the gap. Germline CDR1 reads GTSNPN; CDR2 reads SVGIG (reference sequence). CDR3 sequence reads: CAWSPAPGATGELFF. For the CDR3, the DNA is TGTGCCTGGAGTCCCGCACCCGGAGCCACCGGGGAGCTGTTTTTT.

The chain employs TRBV2 and TRBJ1-5; D remains unclear. V lost 8 bases, J lost 1 base, and 15 bases lay in between. CDR1 is SNHLY, CDR2 FYNNEI, per germline. There are 15 residues in the CDR3. The CDR3 DNA follows: TGTGCCAGCGCGCTGGAGGGCGGGAGCAATCAGCCCCAGCATTTT. This translates into CASALEGGSNQPQHF.

The rearrangement uses TRBV7-3 and TRBJ2-1; the match to TRBD2 covers 10 bases. The CDR3 sequence is 14 residues long. Germline V gene lookup returns CDR1 SGHTA and CDR2 FQGTGA. Trimming removed 3 bases from V and 6 bases from J; junction bases left unmatched: 2. The CDR3 sequence is CASSLSGGANEQFF. For the CDR3, the DNA is TGTGCCAGCAGCTTGAGCGGGGGGGCCAATGAGCAGTTCTTC.

The J gene is TRBJ1-1, the V gene TRBV19; perhaps TRBD1 as D (5 bases). Germline CDR1 reads LNHDA; CDR2 reads SQIVND (reference sequence). This CDR3 contains 15 residues. V was clipped by 3 bases and J by 3 bases, with 14 bases between them. The CDR3 DNA is TGTGCCAGTAGTATCTCCCAGGGTTCGTACACTGAAGCTTTCTTT. Protein: CASSISQGSYTEAFF.

This chain joins TRBV6-1 and TRBJ1-4, with D unresolved. The V end lost 5 bases, the J end lost 7 bases, and 14 bases lay between the germline ends. Germline CDR1 and CDR2: MNHNS and SASEGT. The CDR3 is 14 residues long. CDR3 sequence: CASSPGGRVEKLFF. The CDR3 nucleotides are TGTGCCAGCAGTCCAGGAGGGCGGGTTGAAAAACTGTTTTTT.

The chain employs TRBV18 and TRBJ1-4, with D hard to call. V lost 3 bases and J 1 base, leaving 6 bases between the germline ends. The germline V gene encodes CDR1 KGHSH and CDR2 LQKENI. The CDR3 runs to 14 residues. The CDR3 is CASSPGGTNEKLFF. Here the CDR3 DNA reads TGTGCCAGCTCACCGGGTGGAACTAATGAAAAACTGTTTTTT. Complete variable domain (other parts from reference TRBV18 and TRBJ1-4): NAGVMQNPRHLVRRRGQEARLRCSPMKGHSHVYWYRQLPEEGLKFMVYLQKENIIDESGMPKERFSAEFPKEGPSILRIQQVVRGDSAAYFCASSPGGTNEKLFFGSGTQLSVL.